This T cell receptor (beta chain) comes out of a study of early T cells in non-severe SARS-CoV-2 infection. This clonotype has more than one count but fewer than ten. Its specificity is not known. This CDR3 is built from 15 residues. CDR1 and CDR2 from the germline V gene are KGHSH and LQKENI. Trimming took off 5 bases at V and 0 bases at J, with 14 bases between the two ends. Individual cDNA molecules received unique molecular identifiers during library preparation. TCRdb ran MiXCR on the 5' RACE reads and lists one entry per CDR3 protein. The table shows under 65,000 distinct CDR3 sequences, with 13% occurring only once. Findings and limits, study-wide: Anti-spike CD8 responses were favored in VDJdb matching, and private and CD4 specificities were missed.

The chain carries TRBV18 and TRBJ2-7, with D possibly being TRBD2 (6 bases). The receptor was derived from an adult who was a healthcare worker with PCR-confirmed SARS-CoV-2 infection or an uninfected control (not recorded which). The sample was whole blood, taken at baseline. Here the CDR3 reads CASSGRGTHSYEQYF. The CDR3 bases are TGTGCCAGCTCAGGACGCGGGACGCACTCCTACGAGCAGTACTTC.